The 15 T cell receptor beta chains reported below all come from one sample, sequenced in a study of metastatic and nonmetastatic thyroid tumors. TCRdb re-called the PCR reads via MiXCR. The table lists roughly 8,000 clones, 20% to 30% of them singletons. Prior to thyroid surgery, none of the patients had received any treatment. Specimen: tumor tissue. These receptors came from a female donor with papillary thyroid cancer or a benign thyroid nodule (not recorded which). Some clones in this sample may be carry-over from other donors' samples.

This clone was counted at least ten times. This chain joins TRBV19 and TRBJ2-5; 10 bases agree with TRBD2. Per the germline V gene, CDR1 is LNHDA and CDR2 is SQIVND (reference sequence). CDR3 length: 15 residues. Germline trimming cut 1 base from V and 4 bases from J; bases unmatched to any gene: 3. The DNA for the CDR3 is TGTGCCAGTAGTATAGGGGCTAGCGGGGGAGAGACCCAGTACTTC. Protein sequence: CASSIGASGGETQYF.

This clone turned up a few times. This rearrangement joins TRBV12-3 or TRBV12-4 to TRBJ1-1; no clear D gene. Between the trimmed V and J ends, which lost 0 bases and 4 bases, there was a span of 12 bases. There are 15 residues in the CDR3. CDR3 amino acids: CASSLAFGRTTEAFF. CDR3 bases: TGTGCCAGCAGTTTAGCGTTCGGCAGGACCACTGAAGCTTTCTTT.

In DNA, the CDR3 is TGTGCCATAGGGACAGGGGGCATTTACGAGCAGTACTTC. It encodes CAIGTGGIYEQYF. V and J are TRBV10-3 and TRBJ2-7; 12 bases match TRBD1. This CDR3 spans 13 amino acids. J gave up 4 bases and V 9 bases, and 4 bases lay outside the gene matches. Germline V gives CDR1 ENHRY, CDR2 SYGVKD.

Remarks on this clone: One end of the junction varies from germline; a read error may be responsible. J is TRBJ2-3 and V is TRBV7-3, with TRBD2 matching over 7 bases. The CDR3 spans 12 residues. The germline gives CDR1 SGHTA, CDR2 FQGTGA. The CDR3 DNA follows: TGTGTCAGCAGCCAACCGGGAGGTACGCAGTATTTT. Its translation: CVSSQPGGTQYF.

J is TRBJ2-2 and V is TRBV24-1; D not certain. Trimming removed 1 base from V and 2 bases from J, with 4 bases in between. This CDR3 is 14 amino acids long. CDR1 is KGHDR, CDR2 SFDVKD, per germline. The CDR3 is CATSDFVNTGELFF. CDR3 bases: TGTGCCACCAGTGATTTCGTCAACACCGGGGAGCTGTTTTTT.

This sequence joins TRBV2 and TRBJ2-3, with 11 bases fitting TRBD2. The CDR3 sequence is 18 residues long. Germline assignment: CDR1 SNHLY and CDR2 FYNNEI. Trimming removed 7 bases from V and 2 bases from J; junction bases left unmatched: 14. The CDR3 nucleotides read TGTGCCAGCAACGACGGGACTAGCGGAACAAGCCACACAGATACGCAGTATTTT. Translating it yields CASNDGTSGTSHTDTQYF.

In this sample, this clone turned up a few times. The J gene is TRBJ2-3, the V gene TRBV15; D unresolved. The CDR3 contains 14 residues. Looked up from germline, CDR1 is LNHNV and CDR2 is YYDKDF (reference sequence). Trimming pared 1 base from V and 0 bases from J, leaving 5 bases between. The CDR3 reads CATSRGVSTDTQYF. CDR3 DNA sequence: TGTGCCACCAGCAGAGGGGTGAGCACAGATACGCAGTATTTT. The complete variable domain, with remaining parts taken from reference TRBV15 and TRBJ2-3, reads DAMVIQNPRYQVTQFGKPVTLSCSQTLNHNVMYWYQQKSSQAPKLLFHYYDKDFNNEADTPDNFQSRRPNTSFCFLDIRSPGLGDTAMYLCATSRGVSTDTQYFGPGTRLTVL.

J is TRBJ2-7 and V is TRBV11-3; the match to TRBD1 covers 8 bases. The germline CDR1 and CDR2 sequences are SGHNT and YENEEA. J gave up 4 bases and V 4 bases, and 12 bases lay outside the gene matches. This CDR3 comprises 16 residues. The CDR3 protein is CASSSSTGVGSYEQYF. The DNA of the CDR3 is TGTGCCAGCAGCTCTTCGACAGGGGTAGGGTCTTACGAGCAGTACTTC. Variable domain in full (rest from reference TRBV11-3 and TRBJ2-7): EAGVVQSPRYKIIEKKQPVAFWCNPISGHNTLYWYLQNLGQGPELLIRYENEEAVDDSQLPKDRFSAERLKGVDSTLKIQPAELGDSAVYLCASSSSTGVGSYEQYFGPGTRLTVT.

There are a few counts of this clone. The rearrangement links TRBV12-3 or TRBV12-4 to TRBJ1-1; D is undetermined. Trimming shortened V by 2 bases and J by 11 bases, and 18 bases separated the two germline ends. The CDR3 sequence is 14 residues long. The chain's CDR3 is CASSLSSRGRNAFF. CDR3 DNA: TGTGCCAGCAGTTTATCAAGCAGAGGGCGGAATGCTTTCTTT.

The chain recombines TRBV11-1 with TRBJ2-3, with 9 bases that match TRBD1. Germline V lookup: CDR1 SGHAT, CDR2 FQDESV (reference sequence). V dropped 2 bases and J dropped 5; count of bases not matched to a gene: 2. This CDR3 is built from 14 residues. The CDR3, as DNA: TGTGCCAGCAGCTTATGGACAGGGGTAGATACGCAGTATTTT. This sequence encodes CASSLWTGVDTQYF.

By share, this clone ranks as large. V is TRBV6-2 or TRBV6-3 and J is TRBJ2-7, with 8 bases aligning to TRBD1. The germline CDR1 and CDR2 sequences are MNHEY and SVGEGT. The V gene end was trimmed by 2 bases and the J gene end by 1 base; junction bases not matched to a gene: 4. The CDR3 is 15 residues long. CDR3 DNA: TGTGCCAGCAGTTACCCGACAGGGGCATCCTACGAGCAGTACTTC. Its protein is CASSYPTGASYEQYF.

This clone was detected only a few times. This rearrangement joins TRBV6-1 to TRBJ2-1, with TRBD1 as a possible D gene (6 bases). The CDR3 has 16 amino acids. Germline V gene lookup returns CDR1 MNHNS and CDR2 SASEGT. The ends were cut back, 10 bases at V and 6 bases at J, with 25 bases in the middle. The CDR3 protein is CATTEGRDIKANEQFF. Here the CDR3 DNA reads TGTGCCACCACTGAGGGCCGGGACATTAAGGCCAATGAGCAGTTCTTC.

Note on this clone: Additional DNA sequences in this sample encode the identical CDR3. The CDR3 nucleotides are TGTGCCAGCAGCTTGGACGTGGGAGAGACCAATGAGCAGTTCTTC. It encodes CASSLDVGETNEQFF. The V call is TRBV5-4, the J call TRBJ2-1; D may be TRBD2 (5 bases). Trimming shortened V by 0 bases and J by 6 bases, and 13 bases separated the two germline ends. This CDR3 is built from 15 residues. Germline CDR1 reads SGHNT; CDR2 reads YYREEE (reference sequence).

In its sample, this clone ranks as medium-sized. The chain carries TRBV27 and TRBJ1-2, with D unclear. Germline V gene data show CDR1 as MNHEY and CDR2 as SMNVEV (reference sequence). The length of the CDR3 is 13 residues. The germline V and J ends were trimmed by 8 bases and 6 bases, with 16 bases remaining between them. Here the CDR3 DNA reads TGTGCCAGCGCCGGTGTGGGATTGGATGGCTACACCTTC. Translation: CASAGVGLDGYTF.

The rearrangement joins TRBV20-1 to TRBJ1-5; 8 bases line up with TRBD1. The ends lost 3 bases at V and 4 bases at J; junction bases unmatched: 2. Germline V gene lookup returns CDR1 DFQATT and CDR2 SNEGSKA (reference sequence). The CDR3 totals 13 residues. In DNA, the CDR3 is TGCAGTGCTAGGGGACAGGAAAATCAGCCCCAGCATTTT. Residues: CSARGQENQPQHF.